The clone carrying this TCR beta chain was detected once. Its antigen is undetermined. This entry comes from a study of cytomegalovirus exposure and HLA in healthy donors. Study results and caveats: Reports described diagnosis of cytomegalovirus status by the classifier as highly specific and sensitive.

Trimming took 7 bases from V and 0 from J, leaving 9 bases between them. The CDR3 contains 13 residues. CDR1 is ENHRY and CDR2 is SYGVKD in the germline V gene. The primer mix had 60 Vbeta and 13 Jbeta primers. TCRdb's copy holds only in-frame clones and misses some; the assay was immunoSEQ multiplex PCR. The table records under 90,000 clones, around 90% of them present only once. The V call is TRBV10-3, the J call TRBJ1-1; D possibly corresponds to TRBD1 (5 bases). The sequenced sample consisted of PBMCs. This sequence originates from a man younger than 35 in good health and CMV-seronegative. The CDR3 DNA is TGTGCCATCACAGGACAATTGAACACTGAAGCTTTCTTT. Amino acid sequence: CAITGQLNTEAFF.